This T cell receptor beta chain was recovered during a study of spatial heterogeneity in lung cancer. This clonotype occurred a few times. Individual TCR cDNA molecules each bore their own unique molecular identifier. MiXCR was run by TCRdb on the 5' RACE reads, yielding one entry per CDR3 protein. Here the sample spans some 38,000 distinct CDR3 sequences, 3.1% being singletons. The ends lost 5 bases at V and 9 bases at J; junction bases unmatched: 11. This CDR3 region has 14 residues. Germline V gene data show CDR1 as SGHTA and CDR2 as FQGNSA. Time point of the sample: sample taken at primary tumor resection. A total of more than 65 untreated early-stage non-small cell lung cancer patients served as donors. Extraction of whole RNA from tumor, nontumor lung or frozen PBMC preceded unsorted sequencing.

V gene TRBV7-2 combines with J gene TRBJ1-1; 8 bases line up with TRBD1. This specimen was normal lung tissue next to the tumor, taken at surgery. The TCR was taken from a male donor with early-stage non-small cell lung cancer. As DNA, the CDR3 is TGTGCCAGCAGCCCGGACAGGGTGGGGGGAAAAGCTTTCTTT. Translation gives CASSPDRVGGKAFF.